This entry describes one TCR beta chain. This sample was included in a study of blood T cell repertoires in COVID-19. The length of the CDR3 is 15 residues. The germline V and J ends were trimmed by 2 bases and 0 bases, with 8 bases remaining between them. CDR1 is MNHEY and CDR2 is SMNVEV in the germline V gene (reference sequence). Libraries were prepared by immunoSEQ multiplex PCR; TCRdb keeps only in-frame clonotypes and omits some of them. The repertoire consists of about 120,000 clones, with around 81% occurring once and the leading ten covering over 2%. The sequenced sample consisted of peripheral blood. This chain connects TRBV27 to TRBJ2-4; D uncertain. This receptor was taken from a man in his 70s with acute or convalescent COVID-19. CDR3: CASSLAGLAKNIQYF. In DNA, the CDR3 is TGTGCCAGCAGTTTAGCAGGTTTAGCCAAAAACATTCAGTACTTC.